This entry concerns a single T cell receptor beta chain. This receptor's antigen is unknown. No much larger clone is present one base from it, and per-base qualities are unavailable. Using the deep immunoSEQ assay, multiplex PCR amplified TCR CDR3 regions from genomic DNA. For each cell subset, the extracted genomic DNA was distributed evenly across all wells of several immunoSEQ 96-well plates, and each plate served as one replicate. For sorted subsets, 200 to 250 ng of genomic DNA, equivalent to 25,000 to 35,000 T cell genomes, went into each replicate PCR. Purified libraries were quantified with a Qubit 3.0 fluorometer, sized on a Bioanalyzer 2100, and re-quantified with the KAPA Library Quantification kit. A separate single-read 150-cycle Illumina NextSeq 550 flow cell was used to sequence each immunoSEQ 96-well plate. From the authors' description of their analysis: Because the immunoSEQ output held only junctional sequences and lacked quality scores, the filtering could not match the filtering applied to full-length reads. Sequences were annotated with PyIR, a Python wrapper for IgBLAST v1.9, and V/J genes and CDR3 were assigned using IMGT germline references. Any read was removed if the V/J assignment was weak (E-value above 1e-6), the CDR3 was missing, or the read contained stop codons, out-of-frame junctions, or ambiguous translated residues. V3J clonotypes were defined by identical inferred V gene, J gene, and CDR3 amino acid sequence. To compute the percentage overlap between repertoires, the number of shared unique clonotypes was divided by the size of the smaller repertoire. Repertoire richness was assessed with RTK rarefaction, the Chao1 estimator, and Recon v2.1 estimates of unobserved clonotypes. For all TCRbeta clonotypes obtained by the gDNA method from a few donors, generation probabilities were computed with OLGA. TCRdb provides this immuneACCESS table in a form limited to in-frame rearrangements. Some clones are lacking; in checked studies, under half of them reflect an unresolved V gene, and why the rest are absent is not known. V and J calls plus clone size are reproduced from that table; the DNA served to infer D and trimming. The sample table holds about 2 million clones, of which approximately 95% were seen once. The ten largest clones take up roughly 1.2% of the sample.

The data derive from a study of shared clonotypes between healthy human individuals (dated by TCRdb to about 2020). Regarding the complete study: The cohort included a few men and a couple of women between 18 and 49 years of age. Leukapheresis yielded between about 0.94 and 9.5 billion PBMCs per donor. Different laboratories and diverse techniques were used to prepare libraries and sequence TCR repertoires, to increase sequencing depth and limit assay-specific biases. To estimate repertoire size and how much clonotype sharing occurs between individuals, the study deeply sequenced the blood TCR repertoires of 5 or 6 healthy adults. Per donor, three plates each were used for CD4 naive and CD4 memory, two for CD8 naive, and one for CD8 memory.

Study-wide findings and limitations: Across a few donors, about 5.2% of naive CD4, roughly 3.5% of naive CD8, 2% to 2.5% of memory CD4, and roughly 0.41% of memory CD8 clonotypes were shared. Pairwise subsampling indicated that sequencing depth was expected to affect the degree of clonotype sharing among donors. Sampling was limited to blood, and TCR repertoires in tissue likely differ from TCR repertoires in blood. Incomplete sequencing was indicated by rarefaction of sorted-subset datasets, despite the large sequencing depth. Higher generation probabilities were observed for clonotypes shared by all four sorted-subset donors than for non-shared clonotypes. Because the study included a small number of donors, the genetic and exposure-history diversity represented was limited. Larger estimated clonotype richness was generally found for naive subsets than for memory subsets.

CD8 naive samples were obtained by positive selection for CCR7 among CD45RO-negative cells, yielding a CD45RA+CCR7+ population from which TemRA cells were excluded. The donors were healthy, HIV-negative adults who had no recently reported acute infections or vaccinations. Only Caucasian adults living in Nashville, Tennessee, USA were represented among the donors. After blood collection by leukapheresis, PBMCs were isolated using Ficoll-Histopaque density gradient centrifugation and then cryopreserved in the vapor phase of liquid nitrogen. Analytical flow cytometry was used to check the purity and quantity of each magnetically sorted T cell population. From each sorted fraction, genomic DNA was isolated and quantified by UV absorbance on a Nanodrop 2000c. The receptor comes from a man younger than 35 in good health. The sample was naive CD8+ T cells sorted from blood. What this sample's cell subset or site label stands for: CD45RA+CCR7+.

The CDR3 sequence is CASTTSGMGNIQYF. The nucleotide sequence is TGTGCCAGCACTACTAGCGGGATGGGAAACATTCAGTACTTC. Here the chain combines TRBV5-4 and TRBJ2-4; 10 junctional bases match TRBD2. Trimming leaves V shorter by 6 bases and J shorter by 6 bases, with the junction holding 6 bases beyond the gene matches. The CDR3 sequence holds 14 residues, the cysteine and phenylalanine included. The sequence is cut down to CDR3 DNA, 42 bases in frame from base 1. According to the germline V gene (reference sequence), CDR1 reads SGHNT and CDR2 reads YYREEE.